This passage covers 18 T cell receptor beta chains from one sample sequenced in a study of blood T cell repertoires in COVID-19. Assay used: immunoSEQ multiplex PCR; TCRdb lists only in-frame clones, some missing. The table lists 200,000 or so clones, about 86% of them singletons. The sequenced sample was peripheral blood. All receptors come from a man under 40 with active or convalescent COVID-19.

This clone appeared a few times. The chain is built from TRBV2 and TRBJ2-7; D uncertain. The CDR3 totals 13 residues. In germline, CDR1 is SNHLY, CDR2 FYNNEI. Trimming shortened V by 1 base and J by 2 bases, and 6 bases separated the two germline ends. CDR3 region: CASSEGRAYEQYV. The CDR3 DNA reads as TGTGCCAGCAGTGAAGGGAGAGCCTACGAGCAGTACGTC.

This clone was observed at least ten times. The CDR3 sequence: CSVRGSVYEQYF. The DNA of the CDR3 is TGCAGCGTACGGGGGTCGGTCTACGAGCAGTACTTC. This chain uses TRBV29-1 with TRBJ2-7; a possible D gene is TRBD2 (6 bases). The V end was cut by 6 bases, the J end by 3 bases, with 12 bases between. The germline CDR1 and CDR2 sequences are SQVTM and ANQGSEA. The CDR3 loop spans 12 amino acids.

This chain joins TRBV9 and TRBJ2-1, with unresolved D. V was pared by 0 bases and J by 8 bases, with 12 bases between. This CDR3 region has 14 residues. Per the germline V gene, CDR1 is SGDLS and CDR2 is YYNGEE. The CDR3 is CASSVGLALDEQFF. The CDR3 DNA reads as TGTGCCAGCAGCGTAGGTCTTGCCTTAGATGAGCAGTTCTTC.

This clone was seen a handful of times. The J gene is TRBJ1-2, the V gene TRBV9; perhaps TRBD1 as D (6 bases). This CDR3 contains 17 residues. From germline, CDR1 is SGDLS and CDR2 YYNGEE. Trimming took 4 bases from V and 8 from J, leaving 27 bases between them. The CDR3 coding sequence is TGTGCCAGCAGCTCCGGCCTCGAACCGGACAGTCTAGGAGGCTACACCTTC. Translation gives CASSSGLEPDSLGGYTF.

The chain links TRBV4-1 to TRBJ2-7; D is perhaps TRBD2 (6 bases). CDR3 length: 16 residues. Trimming shortened V by 0 bases and J by 3 bases, and 15 bases separated the two germline ends. The germline V gene encodes CDR1 MGHRA and CDR2 YSYEKL. The CDR3 DNA reads as TGCGCCAGCAGCCAAGATCATCTAGCGAAACGCTACGAGCAGTACTTC. This translates into CASSQDHLAKRYEQYF.

The gene calls are TRBV13 and TRBJ1-3; TRBD1 aligns across 10 bases. The CDR3 loop spans 17 amino acids. V lost 3 bases to trimming and J lost 4 bases; unmatched junction nucleotides: 9. Germline V CDR1 and CDR2: PRHDT, FYEKMQ (reference sequence). CDR3 DNA sequence: TGTGCCAGCAGCTTCGGCCTGACAGGGGGCCGCGGAAACACCATATATTTT. Its translation is CASSFGLTGGRGNTIYF.

V is TRBV7-6 and J is TRBJ1-6, with a tentative D call TRBD1 (5 bases). The V gene lost 1 base and the J gene lost 7 bases, with 8 bases spanning the gap. CDR3 length equals 14 residues. Germline V lookup: CDR1 SGHVS, CDR2 FNYEAQ. The CDR3 DNA reads TGTGCCAGCAGCTTAGACGGGGGGAATTCACCCCTCCACTTT. Translated: CASSLDGGNSPLHF.

The V and J genes are TRBV25-1 and TRBJ2-5; 10 positions agree with TRBD2. V lost 6 bases to trimming and J lost 0 bases; unmatched junction nucleotides: 4. The CDR3 extends over 15 amino acids. Germline CDR1 MGHDK, CDR2 SYGVNS. CDR3 coding DNA: TGTGCCAGCAGGGGCACTAGCGGGAACCAAGAGACCCAGTACTTC. Translating it yields CASRGTSGNQETQYF.

The gene calls are TRBV27 and TRBJ2-3; 8 bases are shared with TRBD1. Looked up from germline, CDR1 is MNHEY and CDR2 is SMNVEV (reference sequence). This CDR3 has 15 residues. The trim removed 3 bases at V and 2 bases at J, leaving 4 bases unmatched. CDR3 amino acids: CASSFGDRYTDTQYF. For the CDR3, the DNA is TGTGCCAGCAGTTTCGGGGACAGGTACACAGATACGCAGTATTTT.

The chain recombines TRBV28 with TRBJ1-2, with 8 bases that match TRBD1. CDR1 and CDR2 from the germline V gene are MDHEN and SYDVKM. With 5 bases clipped from V and 4 bases from J, the junction kept 15 bases outside the gene matches. This CDR3 spans 17 amino acids. CDR3: CASSKTGGALVSYGYTF. DNA for the CDR3: TGTGCCAGCAGTAAAACAGGGGGGGCGCTCGTATCCTATGGCTACACCTTC.

The gene calls are TRBV9 and TRBJ2-3, with 7 bases matching TRBD1. In germline, CDR1 is SGDLS, CDR2 YYNGEE. This CDR3 is 17 amino acids long. With 3 bases clipped from V and 2 bases from J, the junction kept 12 bases outside the gene matches. The chain's CDR3 is CASSAPYRGGDTDTQYF. The CDR3 DNA follows: TGTGCCAGCAGCGCACCGTACAGGGGTGGGGACACAGATACGCAGTATTTT.

The chain couples TRBV18 to TRBJ2-1, with no clear D. Germline CDR1 KGHSH, CDR2 LQKENI. V lost 6 bases and J lost 0, with 6 bases in between. The CDR3 covers 13 residues. CDR3: CASSIHSYNEQFF. In DNA, the CDR3 is TGTGCCAGCTCCATCCACTCCTACAATGAGCAGTTCTTC.

This clone was recorded only once. This chain links TRBV7-9 with TRBJ1-6, with 8 bases identical to TRBD1. Germline loops: CDR1 SEHNR, CDR2 FQNEAQ (reference sequence). The CDR3 covers 18 residues. Losses at the gene ends were 4 bases for V and 0 bases for J; bases not matched to a gene: 8. CDR3 loop: CASSYPGGSSSYNSPLHF. Here the CDR3 DNA reads TGTGCCAGCAGCTACCCAGGGGGCTCGAGCTCCTATAATTCACCCCTCCACTTT.

The chain joins TRBV4-1 to TRBJ2-2, with D hard to call. V was clipped by 2 bases and J by 6 bases, with 13 bases between them. Germline V gives CDR1 MGHRA, CDR2 YSYEKL. The CDR3 length is 15 residues. The DNA for the CDR3 is TGCGCCAGCAGCCAACCACAGAAAGGTCCCGGGGAGCTGTTTTTT. This codes for CASSQPQKGPGELFF.

The gene calls are TRBV21-1 and TRBJ2-3; TRBD1 reflects the table's D call only, with no check against the DNA. TRBV21-1 counts as a pseudogene. The CDR3 length is 15 residues. CDR3 in DNA: TGTGCCAGCAGCAAAGAGGGACAGGGCACAGATACGCAGTATTTT. Residues: CASSKEGQGTDTQYF.

The genes are TRBV9 and TRBJ1-3, with TRBD1 matching over 9 bases. The CDR3 consists of 15 residues. Per germline, CDR1 SGDLS and CDR2 YYNGEE. Trimming removed 6 bases from V and 7 bases from J; junction bases left unmatched: 11. The CDR3, as DNA: TGTGCCAGCACCTCAAGTTGGGACAGGGAGAACACCATATATTTT. Protein product: CASTSSWDRENTIYF.

DNA for the CDR3: TGTGCTAGTGGTTTGGTGCCGGGACAGGGGGACCCACCCCTCCACTTT. Protein sequence: CASGLVPGQGDPPLHF. The chain has TRBV12-5 and TRBJ1-6, with 11 bases lining up with TRBD1. Trimming cost V 0 bases and J 11 bases; bases outside gene matches: 6. The CDR3 extends over 16 amino acids. From germline, CDR1 is LGHNT and CDR2 FRNRAP. The full variable domain, in which reference TRBV12-5 and TRBJ1-6 provide the parts outside the CDR3, is DARVTQTPRHKVTEMGQEVTMRCQPILGHNTVFWYRQTMMQGLELLAYFRNRAPLDDSGMPKDRFSAEMPDATLATLKIQPSEPRDSAVYFCASGLVPGQGDPPLHFGNGTRLTVT.

The chain is built from TRBV21-1 and TRBJ1-2; the table names TRBD1, a call not compared with the DNA. TRBV21-1 is noted as a pseudogene. The CDR3 runs to 15 residues. CDR3 sequence: CASSHTRTGIYGYTF. The CDR3 DNA is TGTGCCAGCAGTCATACCCGGACAGGGATCTATGGCTACACCTTC.